This T cell receptor (beta chain) was documented in a study of cytomegalovirus exposure and HLA in healthy donors. Study in general: From HLA-typed donors, an early data release held 70 million to 95 million unique TCRs. Study observations and caveats: The records held CMV serostatus as the only immune exposure information. The classifier reportedly diagnosed cytomegalovirus status with high sensitivity and specificity. Sequencing probably produced one cluster of sequence variants that were highly shared.

Amplification used 60 Vbeta primers and 13 Jbeta primers. Here immunoSEQ multiplex PCR was the method, and the copy in TCRdb shows in-frame clones only, minus some. The sample gives 150,000 or so clones, around four fifths of which show up once; about 1.5% is in the top ten. To note about this clone: The target antigen is unknown. This sample also contains other DNA sequences that code for the same CDR3.

Germline V gene data show CDR1 as SGHRS and CDR2 as YFSETQ. With 0 bases clipped from V and 8 bases from J, the junction kept 2 bases outside the gene matches. This CDR3 has 15 residues. The V call is TRBV5-1, the J call TRBJ2-1; 13 bases agree with TRBD2. The sample taken for sequencing was PBMCs. The receptor's source is a woman in her twenties or thirties in good health and CMV-seronegative. CDR3 coding DNA: TGCGCCAGCAGCTTGGGACTAGCGGGGGGCGATGAGCAGTTCTTC. Residues: CASSLGLAGGDEQFF.